The present entry profiles one T cell receptor beta chain with its context. As yet, its antigen is unknown. Rearranged V-D-J TRB sequences were amplified with a mixed TRB-A/B primer pool. TCRdb ran MiXCR on the multiplex PCR reads and lists one entry per CDR3 protein. The sample yields fewer than 8,500 distinct CDR3 sequences, about 26% seen once. The data originate from a study of T cell repertoires in aging, cancer and after chemotherapy. General study results and limits: Rebound thymic output was suggested by rising median generation probability during chemotherapy in each cancer cohort. Lymphoid organ infiltration in hematological cancer patients may impair thymic emigration or peripheral T cell expansion. Immunological memory after chemotherapy cannot be judged from the repertoire data.

Peripheral blood genomic DNA, not sorted cells or RNA, was the template. Germline assignment: CDR1 SGHDT and CDR2 YYEEEE. The CDR3 is 15 residues long. V gave up 5 bases and J gave up 1 base; unmatched junction bases: 9. The source of this sequence is a human donor with a blood cancer. The donor label of this sample is uncertain. This rearrangement joins TRBV5-6 to TRBJ2-7, with TRBD1 matching 7 bases. The sample was blood. The DNA of the CDR3 is TGTGCCAGCAGTAAACGGACAGGCCTTTCCTACGAGCAGTACTTC. Amino acid sequence: CASSKRTGLSYEQYF.